The 8 T cell receptor beta chains in this list originate from one sample, sequenced in a study of blood T cell repertoires in COVID-19 (dated by TCRdb to between 2020 and 2021). Library generation was performed with the immunoSEQ multiplex PCR assay. TCRdb limited this immuneACCESS table to in-frame rearrangements with V and J called. A share of clones is missing; checked studies link under half to unresolved V genes, and the rest is unexplained. This sample holds fewer than 250,000 clones; around four fifths were observed only once. The biggest ten clones account for about 3.9% of the sample. The specimen was PBMCs or T cells enriched from blood (not recorded which). The receptors were sampled from a woman in her 40s who had been exposed to COVID-19.

J is TRBJ1-4 and V is TRBV7-2, with a possible D match to TRBD1 (6 bases). CDR1 and CDR2 from the germline V gene are SGHTA and FQGNSA. The CDR3 totals 16 residues. V lost 3 bases to trimming and J lost 1 base, with 12 bases between them. CDR3 nucleotide sequence: TGTGCCAGCAGCTTCGTGGGGGCGGGAACTAATGAAAAACTGTTTTTT. Translation: CASSFVGAGTNEKLFF.

The chain carries TRBV5-4 and TRBJ2-7, with 8 bases identical to TRBD1. The germline gives CDR1 SGHNT, CDR2 YYREEE (reference sequence). The CDR3 has 15 residues. V was pared by 5 bases and J by 6 bases, with 13 bases of the junction left unmatched. CDR3 in DNA: TGTGCCAGCAGTTTTGGACAGGGAAAGGGTCGCGAGCAGTACTTC. This encodes CASSFGQGKGREQYF.

J is TRBJ1-2 and V is TRBV5-1; D possibly corresponds to TRBD1 (5 bases). V gave up 5 bases and J gave up 0 bases, with 17 bases separating them. This CDR3 is 16 amino acids long. Per the germline V gene, CDR1 is SGHRS and CDR2 is YFSETQ. CDR3: CASRSPYRGSNYGYTF. In nucleotides, the CDR3 is TGCGCCAGCAGAAGTCCTTATCGGGGGTCTAACTATGGCTACACCTTC.

This clone was counted at least ten times. V is TRBV3-1 (or the pseudogene TRBV3-2) and J is TRBJ2-1; D is uncertain. CDR1 is LGHDT, CDR2 YNNKEL, per germline (reference sequence). The CDR3 runs 13 residues. V was pared by 3 bases and J by 7 bases, with 10 bases between. CDR3 DNA: TGTGCCAGCAGCCATCGAGGCGAGAATGAGCAGTTCTTC. This codes for CASSHRGENEQFF.

The chain carries TRBV12-3 or TRBV12-4 and TRBJ1-2; unclear D gene. The CDR3 sequence is 13 residues long. V lost 6 bases and J lost 1, with 9 bases in between. In DNA form, the CDR3 reads TGTGCCAGCAGCACCGGTCTTAACTATGGCTACACCTTC. This sequence encodes CASSTGLNYGYTF.

V usage is TRBV27 and J usage is TRBJ1-6; TRBD1 aligns across 7 bases. Germline CDR1 reads MNHEY; CDR2 reads SMNVEV (reference sequence). The CDR3 is 15 residues long. After removal of 3 bases from V and 7 bases from J, the junction contained 6 bases not matched to a gene. The CDR3 region is CASSLWDSYNSPLHF. CDR3 coding DNA: TGTGCCAGCAGTTTGTGGGACAGCTACAATTCACCCCTCCACTTT.

The V and J genes are TRBV9 and TRBJ2-5, with TRBD1 matching 9 bases. Germline CDR1 is SGDLS and CDR2 is YYNGEE. The ends lost 4 bases at V and 5 bases at J; junction bases unmatched: 6. CDR3 length equals 14 residues. CDR3 region: CASSPGTGRETQYF. CDR3 nucleotide sequence: TGTGCCAGCAGCCCTGGGACAGGGAGGGAGACCCAGTACTTC.

The count of this clone is one. The chain carries TRBV19 and TRBJ2-3, with 7 positions matching TRBD1. Losses at the gene ends were 1 base for V and 0 bases for J; bases not matched to a gene: 19. The length of the CDR3 is 21 residues. Germline values: CDR1 LNHDA, CDR2 SQIVND (reference sequence). CDR3 loop: CASSIVARRQGNLPSTDTQYF. CDR3 DNA sequence: TGTGCCAGTAGTATAGTTGCGAGGAGACAGGGAAATCTACCTAGCACAGATACGCAGTATTTT.